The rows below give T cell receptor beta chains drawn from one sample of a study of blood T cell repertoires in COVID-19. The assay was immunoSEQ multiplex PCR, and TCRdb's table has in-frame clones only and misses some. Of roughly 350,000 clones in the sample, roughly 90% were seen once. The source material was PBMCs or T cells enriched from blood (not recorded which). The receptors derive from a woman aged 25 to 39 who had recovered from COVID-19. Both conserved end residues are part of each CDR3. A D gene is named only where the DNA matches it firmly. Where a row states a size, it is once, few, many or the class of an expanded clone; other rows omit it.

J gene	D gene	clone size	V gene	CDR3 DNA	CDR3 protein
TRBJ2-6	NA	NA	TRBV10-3	TGTGCCACGAGGCGGGGGACAGGTATATCTGGGGCCAACGTCCTGACTTTC	CATRRGTGISGANVLTF
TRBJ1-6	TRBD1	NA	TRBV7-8	TGTGCCAGCAGCCGAACAGGGGCCTCACCCCTCCACTTT	CASSRTGASPLHF
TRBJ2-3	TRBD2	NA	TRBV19	TGTGCCAGTAGTAGCCAACTAGCGGGAGGGCCGAACACAGATACGCAGTATTTT	CASSSQLAGGPNTDTQYF
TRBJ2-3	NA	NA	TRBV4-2	TGTGCCAGCAGCCAAGATCACGGGGGGCCTAGCACAGATACGCAGTATTTT	CASSQDHGGPSTDTQYF
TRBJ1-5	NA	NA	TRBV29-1	TGCAGCGTCTCAGGGTGGGCGGGGGCTAATCAGCCCCAGCATTTT	CSVSGWAGANQPQHF
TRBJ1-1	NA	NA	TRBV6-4	TGTGCCAGCAGCGACCCATCATTACAGGGAGCAAACACTGAAGCTTTCTTT	CASSDPSLQGANTEAFF
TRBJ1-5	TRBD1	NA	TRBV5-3	TGTGCCAGAAGCTTGCGACCTCCAGACAGGGAGAGGCAGCCCCAGCATTTT	CARSLRPPDRERQPQHF
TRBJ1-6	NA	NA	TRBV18	TGTGCCAGCTCCCCCCGGCAGGGCCTTGATTCACCCCTCCACTTT	CASSPRQGLDSPLHF
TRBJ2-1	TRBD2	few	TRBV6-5	TGTGCCAGCAGGCCCGGGACTAGCGGGAGTGATGAGCAGTTCTTC	CASRPGTSGSDEQFF
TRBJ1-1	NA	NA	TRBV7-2	TGTGCCAGCAGCTTAGGATCTAAGAACACTGAAGCTTTCTTT	CASSLGSKNTEAFF
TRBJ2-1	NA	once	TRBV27	TGTGCCAGCAGTCTCCCTCCCTACAATGAGCAGTTCTTC	CASSLPPYNEQFF
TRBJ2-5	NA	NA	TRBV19	TGTGCCAGTAGTATTTCTAGGGGTGAGACCCAGTACTTC	CASSISRGETQYF
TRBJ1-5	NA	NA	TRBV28	TGTGCCAGCAGTTTAGTAGGGGATATGGGCAATCAGCCCCAGCATTTT	CASSLVGDMGNQPQHF
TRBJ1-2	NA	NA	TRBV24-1	TGTGCCACCAGTGATACCTCGGGGGGCCGGAACTATGGCTACACCTTC	CATSDTSGGRNYGYTF
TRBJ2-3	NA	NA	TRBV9	TGTGCCAGCAGCGCGACAGCAGATACGCAGTATTTT	CASSATADTQYF
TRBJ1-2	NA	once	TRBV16	TGTGCCAGCAGCCAATTGATCGGGAACGTGAACTCTGGCTACACCTTC	CASSQLIGNVNSGYTF
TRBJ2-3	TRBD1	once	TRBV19	TGTGCCAGTAGCAGGGGGCAAGCAGATACGCAGTATTTT	CASSRGQADTQYF
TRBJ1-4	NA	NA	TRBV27	TGTGCCAGCATGACAGGCCCTAATGAAAAACTGTTTTTT	CASMTGPNEKLFF
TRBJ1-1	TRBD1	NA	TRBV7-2	TGTGCCAGCAGCTTCTTCAGGGGGAATGAAGCTTTCTTT	CASSFFRGNEAFF
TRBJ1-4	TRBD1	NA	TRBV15	TGTGCCACCAGCATCCCCACAGGGGTCGAAAAACTGTTTTTT	CATSIPTGVEKLFF
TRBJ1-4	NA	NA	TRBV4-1	TGCGCCAGCAGCCAAATAGGGGCAACTAATGAAAAACTGTTTTTT	CASSQIGATNEKLFF
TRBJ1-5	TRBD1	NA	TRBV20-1	TGCAGTGCTACTGACACAGGGGGCAATCAGCCCCAGCATTTT	CSATDTGGNQPQHF
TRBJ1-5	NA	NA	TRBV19	TGTGCCAGTAGTATTTACGGGCGGGATCAGCCCCAGCATTTT	CASSIYGRDQPQHF
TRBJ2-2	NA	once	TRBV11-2	TGTGCCAGCAGCTTAGGGATGGGTAGGGGGAACACCGGGGAGCTGTTTTTT	CASSLGMGRGNTGELFF
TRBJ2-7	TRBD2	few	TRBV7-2	TGTGCCAGCAGCTTAGGAGCGGGGGGGCTGGTCGTCGAGCAGTACTTC	CASSLGAGGLVVEQYF
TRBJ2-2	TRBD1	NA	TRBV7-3	TGTGCCAGCACCGTGACAGGGACCGGGGAGCTGTTTTTT	CASTVTGTGELFF